This T cell receptor beta chain was recorded in a study of regulatory dendritic cells for organ transplantation. As concerns this clone: Its matching antigen is unknown.

Findings of the study overall: Memory CD8+ T cells were the most oligoclonal; naive cells were highly diverse.

Generated by immunoSEQ multiplex PCR, the TCRdb table keeps only in-frame clones and is missing some. The repertoire holds some 35,000 clones, with about 90% as singletons. There are 15 residues in the CDR3. Germline values: CDR1 MDHEN, CDR2 SYDVKM. V was pared by 6 bases and J by 0 bases, with 12 bases between. The receptor's source is a human donor in good health. The chain has TRBV28 and TRBJ2-1; D call uncertain. Input material: naive CD8+ T cells from blood. Subset here: CD45RA+ naive T cells. CDR3 loop: CASSPLVGSYNEQFF. In DNA, the CDR3 is TGTGCCAGCAGCCCTCTGGTGGGCTCCTACAATGAGCAGTTCTTC.